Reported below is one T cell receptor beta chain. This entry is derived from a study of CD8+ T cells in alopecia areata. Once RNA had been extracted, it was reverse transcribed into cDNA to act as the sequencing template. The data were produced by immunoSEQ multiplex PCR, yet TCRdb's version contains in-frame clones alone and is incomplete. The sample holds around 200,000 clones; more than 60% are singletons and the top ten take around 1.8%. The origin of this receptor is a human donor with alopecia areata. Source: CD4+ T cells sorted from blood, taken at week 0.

The CDR3 sequence: CSGRQGVSNEQFF. The CDR3 region has the DNA TGCAGCGGGAGACAGGGGGTCTCAAATGAGCAGTTCTTC. V and J are TRBV29-1 and TRBJ2-1; 9 bases match TRBD1. The CDR3 sequence is 13 residues long. Germline-derived CDR1 and CDR2 are SQVTM and ANQGSEA. The ends lost 7 bases at V and 7 bases at J; junction bases unmatched: 8.